Presented here are 11 T cell receptor beta chains from one specimen sequenced in a study of T cells after yellow fever vaccination. TCRdb re-analysed the 5' RACE reads in MiXCR, keeping a single row per CDR3 protein. The table has hundreds of thousands of distinct CDR3 sequences, around 19% seen once. The material was PBMCs, obtained before the yellow fever booster vaccination. The source of these receptors is a man between 18 and 35 years old who received the YFV17D yellow fever vaccine.

This clonotype has ten or more counts. The CDR3 reads CASSYPGSPLHF. CDR3 sequence (DNA): TGTGCCAGCAGTTACCCGGGGTCACCCCTCCACTTT. J is TRBJ1-6 and V is TRBV6-5; D gene ambiguous. V lost 2 bases and J lost 10, with 6 bases in between. CDR1 and CDR2 (germline): MNHEY, SVGAGI. CDR3 length equals 12 residues.

The chain uses TRBV7-2 and TRBJ2-5; D not certain. Trimming left V 1 base short and J 3 bases short, with 9 bases between. Germline V CDR1 and CDR2: SGHTA, FQGNSA. This CDR3 is 14 amino acids long. This chain's CDR3 is CASSLVVSKETQYF. The CDR3 nucleotides are TGTGCCAGCAGCTTAGTAGTTAGCAAAGAGACCCAGTACTTC.

In this sample, this clonotype turned up a few times. This chain uses TRBV19 with TRBJ2-2, with D maybe TRBD1 (5 bases). Trimming stripped 2 bases from V and 0 bases from J, with 13 bases between. The CDR3 loop spans 17 amino acids. Germline V CDR1 and CDR2: LNHDA, SQIVND (reference sequence). The CDR3 coding sequence is TGTGCCAGTAGTATACCGACAGCTGACCCGAACACCGGGGAGCTGTTTTTT. Protein product: CASSIPTADPNTGELFF.

The chain couples TRBV12-3 or TRBV12-4 to TRBJ2-7; D remains unclear. V dropped 5 bases and J dropped 3 bases, with 8 bases sitting between them. The CDR3 spans 12 residues. CDR3 residues: CASSGDLYEQYV. In nucleotides, the CDR3 is TGTGCCAGCAGTGGGGATCTCTACGAGCAGTACGTC.

This clonotype occurred a few times. The V gene is TRBV7-9, the J gene TRBJ2-3; 10 bases fit TRBD1. V shed 4 bases, J shed 2 bases, and the junction held 6 bases outside the gene matches. Germline CDR1 and CDR2: SEHNR and FQNEAQ (reference sequence). CDR3 length equals 16 residues. The CDR3 protein is CASSSGGTGVTDTQYF. The CDR3 DNA is TGTGCCAGCAGCTCCGGGGGGACAGGGGTCACAGATACGCAGTATTTT. The full variable domain, with the rest looked up from reference TRBV7-9 and TRBJ2-3, is DTGVSQNPRHKITKRGQNVTFRCDPISEHNRLYWYRQTLGQGPEFLTYFQNEAQLEKSRLLSDRFSAERPKGSFSTLEIQRTEQGDSAMYLCASSSGGTGVTDTQYFGPGTRLTVL.

In this sample, this clonotype turned up a few times. The chain employs TRBV20-1 and TRBJ1-5, with D possibly TRBD1 on 6 matching bases. Per germline, CDR1 DFQATT and CDR2 SNEGSKA (reference sequence). V dropped 6 bases and J dropped 7 bases, with 22 bases sitting between them. This CDR3 has 15 amino acids. This CDR3 reads CSALGGEGKGQPQHF. The CDR3 DNA reads TGCAGTGCCCTAGGGGGAGAGGGAAAGGGACAGCCCCAGCATTTT.

The chain joins TRBV20-1 to TRBJ2-5; TRBD1 or TRBD2 may be the D gene (5 bases each). CDR1 DFQATT and CDR2 SNEGSKA come from the germline V gene (reference sequence). This CDR3 has 15 residues. Trimming removed 7 bases at V and 5 bases at J, with 23 bases between. Here the CDR3 DNA reads TGCAGTGTTACCGGGGCTCCCTCTGGTATGGAGACCCAGTACTTC. Translating it yields CSVTGAPSGMETQYF.

V gene TRBV6-5 combines with J gene TRBJ1-2, with D unresolved. The CDR3 is 13 residues long. CDR1 is MNHEY and CDR2 is SVGAGI in the germline V gene. Trimming pared 2 bases from V and 5 bases from J, leaving 9 bases between. CDR3: CASSYGRPYGYTF. The CDR3 coding sequence is TGTGCCAGCAGTTACGGGCGGCCTTATGGCTACACCTTC.

This clonotype occurred a few times. At one boundary the junction diverges from the germline segment, which might be a read error. The chain links TRBV30 to TRBJ2-7, with TRBD2 as a possible D gene (6 bases). The germline V gene encodes CDR1 GTSNPN and CDR2 SVGIG (reference sequence). This CDR3 spans 11 amino acids. The CDR3, as DNA: TGTGCCTGGAGGAAGGGACTCGAGGAGTACTTC. Protein product: CAWRKGLEEYF.

This clonotype was seen only a few times. V and J are TRBV20-1 and TRBJ2-3; TRBD1 agrees at 9 bases. The V gene end was trimmed by 6 bases and the J gene end by 0 bases; junction bases not matched to a gene: 4. Germline V gene lookup returns CDR1 DFQATT and CDR2 SNEGSKA (reference sequence). The CDR3 spans 14 residues. CDR3 loop: CSALQGASTDTQYF. In DNA, the CDR3 is TGCAGTGCGTTACAGGGGGCTAGCACAGATACGCAGTATTTT.

DNA for the CDR3: TGTGCCAGCAGTTACGGTTCGTCTAGTGTGCAGTACGTC. Amino acid sequence: CASSYGSSSVQYV. V is TRBV6-5 and J is TRBJ2-7; D remains ambiguous. The germline V gene has CDR1 MNHEY and CDR2 SVGAGI. The germline V and J ends were trimmed by 2 bases and 9 bases, with 14 bases remaining between them. This CDR3 spans 13 amino acids.